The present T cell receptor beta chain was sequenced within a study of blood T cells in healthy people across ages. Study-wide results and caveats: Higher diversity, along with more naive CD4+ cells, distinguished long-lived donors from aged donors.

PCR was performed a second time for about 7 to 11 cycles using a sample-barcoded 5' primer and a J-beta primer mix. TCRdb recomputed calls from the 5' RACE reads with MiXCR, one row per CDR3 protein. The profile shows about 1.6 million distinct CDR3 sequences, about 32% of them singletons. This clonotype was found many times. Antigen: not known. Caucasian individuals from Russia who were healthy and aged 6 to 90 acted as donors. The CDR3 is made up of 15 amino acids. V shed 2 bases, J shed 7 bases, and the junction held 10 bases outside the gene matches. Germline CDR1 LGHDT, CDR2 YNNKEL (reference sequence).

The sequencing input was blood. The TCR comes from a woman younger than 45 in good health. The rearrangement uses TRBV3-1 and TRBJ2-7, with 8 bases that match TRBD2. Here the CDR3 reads CASSQRTSPKGEQYF. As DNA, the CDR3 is TGTGCCAGCAGCCAAAGGACTAGCCCTAAGGGGGAGCAGTACTTC.